Each of the 14 T cell receptor beta chains below was sequenced from the same sample in a study of T cell clonality in common variable immunodeficiency. This table comes from immunoSEQ multiplex PCR, and its TCRdb copy is limited to in-frame clones, with some not included. The sample yields about 52,000 clones, without any singletons. Sequenced sample: peripheral blood mononuclear cells. The source of these receptors is a person aged 18 to 69 in good health.

The table lists this clone with many counts. The read gets to within 3 residues of the CDR3 end, and the germline J gene fills in the rest. This sequence joins TRBV20-1 and TRBJ2-3, with D possibly TRBD1 on 5 matching bases. The V gene's germline CDR1 is DFQATT and CDR2 SNEGSKA (reference sequence). This CDR3 contains 14 residues. V was trimmed by 5 bases and J by 2 bases, leaving 14 bases between them. Partial CDR3 DNA: TGCAGTGCTGTCATAGGGGCCCACACAGATACG. It specifies CSAVIGAHTDT. The entire CDR3 reads CSAVIGAHTDTQYF.

This clone counts as medium-sized (0.01 to 0.1%). Read coverage stops 3 residues before the CDR3 terminus; the germline J gene supplies the remainder. The chain combines TRBV6-2 or TRBV6-3 with TRBJ2-2; D unresolved. Germline CDR1 is MNHEY and CDR2 is SVGEGT. V shed 0 bases and J shed 5 bases, with 10 bases lying between them. This CDR3 has 15 amino acids. CDR3 bases read: TGTGCCAGCAGTTACTCGGCTCTTGAGACCGGGGAG. Its protein is CASSYSALETGE. From start to end, the CDR3 is CASSYSALETGELFF.

About this clone itself: The read falls 3 residues short of the CDR3 end, and the missing part is taken from the germline J gene. V gene TRBV7-6 combines with J gene TRBJ2-7, with TRBD1 as a possible D gene (5 bases). The V gene lost 5 bases and the J gene lost 6 bases, with 11 bases spanning the gap. Germline-derived CDR1 and CDR2 are SGHVS and FNYEAQ. This CDR3 contains 12 residues. The CDR3 loop is CASSASRVEQYF. The covered CDR3 bases are TGTGCCAGCAGCGCGAGCAGGGTCGAG.

This clone occurred many times. The read ends 3 residues early relative to the CDR3; the germline J gene fills the gap. The chain joins TRBV2 to TRBJ2-5; TRBD2 matches 10 bases. The CDR3 is 15 residues long. The germline V gene has CDR1 SNHLY and CDR2 FYNNEI. V lost 2 bases to trimming and J lost 6 bases; unmatched junction nucleotides: 6. Incomplete CDR3 DNA: TGTGCCAGCAGTGAAAGCGGGAGGGCCAGGAAGACC. Its protein is CASSESGRARKT. The whole CDR3 protein is CASSESGRARKTQYF.

In its sample, this clone was seen many times. Read data end 3 residues before the CDR3 end; the end is taken from the germline J gene. The chain is built from TRBV20-1 and TRBJ2-1; D is possibly TRBD1 (6 bases). The V end was cut by 5 bases, the J end by 1 base, with 18 bases between. From germline, CDR1 is DFQATT and CDR2 SNEGSKA (reference sequence). This CDR3 is 16 amino acids long. CDR3 DNA, as far as it was read: TGCAGTGCTTACTTCACCGGGACACCTTCCTACAATGAG. It yields the protein CSAYFTGTPSYNE. The full-length CDR3 reads as CSAYFTGTPSYNEQFF.

This clone was counted many times. The CDR3 end lies 3 residues beyond the end of the read and is filled in from the germline J gene. V is TRBV29-1 and J is TRBJ2-1; TRBD2 matches at 7 bases. The CDR3 is 13 residues long. V was pared by 3 bases and J by 6 bases, with 5 bases of the junction left unmatched. CDR1 and CDR2 from the germline V gene are SQVTM and ANQGSEA. The sequenced part of the CDR3 DNA is TGCAGCGTTGAGGCGGGAGAGAGCAATGAG. Its translation: CSVEAGESNE. The CDR3 in full is CSVEAGESNEQFF.

This clone was recorded at least ten times. The CDR3 goes on 3 residues after the read ends, and that part is filled in from the germline J gene. The chain carries TRBV19 and TRBJ2-2; 11 bases are a match to TRBD1. CDR1 and CDR2 from the germline V gene are LNHDA and SQIVND (reference sequence). V shed 5 bases and J 7 bases; nucleotides not matched to a gene: 9. There are 16 residues in the CDR3. CDR3 protein: CASSSRTGGKDGELFF. Partial CDR3 DNA: TGTGCCAGTAGTTCCCGGACAGGGGGCAAGGACGGGGAG.

As for this clone: Its ends do not fully match the called genes, so a read error is possible. Partial CDR3 DNA: TGTGCTAGCAGCACCAGACTAGCGGGAGTCCTGGAGACG. Translation: CASSTRLAGVLET. The CDR3 as a whole reads CASSTRLAGVLETQYF. The rearrangement joins TRBV7-7 to TRBJ2-3; 12 bases agree with TRBD2. The sequenced fragment ends 3 residues before the CDR3 boundary, so the rest is inferred from the germline J gene. The germline V gene has CDR1 SSHAT and CDR2 FNYEAQ (reference sequence). The CDR3 spans 16 residues. Looking up the rest from reference TRBV7-7 and TRBJ2-3 gives the full variable domain: GAGVSQSPRYKVTKRGQDVTLRCDPISSHATLYWYQQALGQGPEFLTYFNYEAQPDKSGLPSDRFSAERPEGSISTLTIQRTEQRDSAMYRCASSTRLAGVLETQYFGPGTRLTVL.

This clone was observed at least ten times. With the read ending 3 residues before the CDR3 end, the germline J gene is used to fill in that end. The chain links TRBV19 to TRBJ2-2; the match to TRBD1 covers 7 bases. The CDR3 extends over 15 amino acids. Germline values: CDR1 LNHDA, CDR2 SQIVND (reference sequence). The junction had 6 bases not matched to a gene; V was cut back by 6 bases and J by 2 bases. CDR3: CASRTGQINTGELFF. CDR3 DNA, as far as it was read: TGTGCCAGTAGAACGGGACAGATCAACACCGGGGAG.

This clone turned up a few times. The read halts 3 residues ahead of the CDR3 end, with the missing end drawn from the germline J gene. The V call is TRBV18, the J call TRBJ2-2; 9 positions match TRBD1. The CDR3 contains 14 residues. The germline gives CDR1 KGHSH, CDR2 LQKENI. CDR3 protein: CASSPRQGDPGLFF. Incomplete CDR3 DNA: TGTGCCAGCTCACCCAGACAGGGGGATCCGGGG.

This clone was counted at least ten times. Read coverage stops 3 residues before the CDR3 terminus; the germline J gene supplies the remainder. V and J are TRBV29-1 and TRBJ1-1, with a possible D match to TRBD1 (5 bases). This CDR3 has 19 amino acids. CDR1 SQVTM and CDR2 ANQGSEA come from the germline V gene. CDR3 DNA, as far as it was read: TGCAGCGTTGAAGAGTATGCTGGGACTAGCGGCTTTACCTCCTACGAG. Its protein is CSVEEYAGTSGFTSYE. The whole CDR3 sequence is CSVEEYAGTSGFTSYEAFF. Drawing the rest from reference TRBV29-1 and TRBJ1-1, the complete variable domain is SAVISQKPSRDICQRGTSLTIQCQVDSQVTMMFWYRQQPGQSLTLIATANQGSEATYESGFVIDKFPISRPNLTFSTLTVSNMSPEDSSIYLCSVEEYAGTSGFTSYEAFFGQGTRLTVV.

There are many counts of this clone. The read terminates 3 residues before the CDR3 end, so the remaining end is supplied by the germline J gene. The gene calls are TRBV12-5 and TRBJ2-1; D not certain. CDR3 length equals 13 residues. CDR1 LGHNT and CDR2 FRNRAP come from the germline V gene. The V and J ends lost 6 bases and 4 bases respectively, with 10 bases between them. CDR3 bases read: TGTGCTAGTGGCTCTCCGGTTTACAATGAG. Translation: CASGSPVYNE. In full, the CDR3 is CASGSPVYNEQFF.

Ten or more counts support this clone. Read sequence stops 3 residues before the CDR3 end, and the germline J gene provides the missing end. The chain recombines TRBV7-8 with TRBJ2-7; 8 nucleotides line up with TRBD1. This CDR3 contains 14 residues. Germline values: CDR1 SGHVS, CDR2 FQNEAQ. Losses at the gene ends were 5 bases for V and 4 bases for J; bases not matched to a gene: 7. The CDR3 bases that were read are TGTGCCAGCAGCCCCCCCAGGGGGCGTTACGAG. Its protein product is CASSPPRGRYE. The entire CDR3 protein is CASSPPRGRYEQYF.

This clone turned up a few times. The read comes to an end 3 residues before the CDR3 does, leaving the germline J gene to fill in the end. V usage is TRBV13 and J usage is TRBJ1-1; 8 bases match TRBD1. The CDR3 runs to 15 residues. The V gene end was trimmed by 1 base and the J gene end by 1 base; junction bases not matched to a gene: 2. Germline CDR1 PRHDT, CDR2 FYEKMQ (reference sequence). Incomplete CDR3 DNA: TGTGCCAGCAGCTTAGCGGACAGGGAGAACACTGAA. This translates into CASSLADRENTE. From start to end, the CDR3 is CASSLADRENTEAFF.